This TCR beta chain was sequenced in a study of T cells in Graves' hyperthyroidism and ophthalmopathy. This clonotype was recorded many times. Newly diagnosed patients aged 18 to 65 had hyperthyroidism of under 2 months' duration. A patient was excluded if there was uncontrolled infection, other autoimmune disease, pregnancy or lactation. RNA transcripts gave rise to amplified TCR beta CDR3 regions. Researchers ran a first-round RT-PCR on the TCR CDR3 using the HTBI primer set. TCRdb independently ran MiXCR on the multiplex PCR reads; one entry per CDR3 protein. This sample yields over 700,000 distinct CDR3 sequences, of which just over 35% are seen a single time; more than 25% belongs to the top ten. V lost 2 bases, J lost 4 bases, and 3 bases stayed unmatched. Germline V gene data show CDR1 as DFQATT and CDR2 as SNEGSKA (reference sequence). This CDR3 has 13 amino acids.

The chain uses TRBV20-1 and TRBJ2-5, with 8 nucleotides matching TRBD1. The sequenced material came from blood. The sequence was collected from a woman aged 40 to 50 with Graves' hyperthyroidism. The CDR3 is CSARPGGLETQYF. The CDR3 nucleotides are TGCAGTGCTAGACCAGGGGGCTTAGAGACCCAGTACTTC.